Listed below are T cell receptor beta chains from one sample, sequenced in a study of blood T cell repertoires in COVID-19. Profiled with immunoSEQ multiplex PCR; TCRdb holds only in-frame clones, not every one. The sample has roughly 320,000 clones, roughly 90% seen once; the top ten hold almost 4%. Sequenced sample: PBMCs or T cells enriched from blood (not recorded which). The receptor source for this set is a young woman who had been exposed to COVID-19. The CDR3 runs from the conserved cysteine through the conserved F or W. A D gene is named only where the DNA matches it firmly. Clone size, where shown, is once, few, many, or a class for clones that have expanded.

D gene | J gene | V gene | clone size | CDR3 DNA | CDR3 protein
TRBD1 | TRBJ1-2 | TRBV2 | - | TGTGCCACCCTATACATCACAGGGGCTGGAGGCTACACCTTC | CATLYITGAGGYTF
- | TRBJ2-7 | TRBV11-3 | - | TGTGCCAGCAGCTTTGGGGACAACGAGCAGTACTTC | CASSFGDNEQYF
TRBD1 | TRBJ1-2 | TRBV5-4 | - | TGTGCCAGCAGTCCTCCGGGGACAGGGGCCCGCGCTAACTATGGCTACACCTTC | CASSPPGTGARANYGYTF
- | TRBJ1-1 | TRBV9 | - | TGTGCCAGCAGCTTCGGACGGGGGAACACTGAAGCTTTCTTT | CASSFGRGNTEAFF
TRBD2 | TRBJ2-1 | TRBV9 | - | TGTGCCAGCAGCGTAGGACTAGCTGGGTTCGAAGAGCAGTTCTTC | CASSVGLAGFEEQFF
TRBD1 | TRBJ1-2 | TRBV30 | - | TGTGCCTGGGGAAACAGGGGGCGAAATGGCTACACCTTC | CAWGNRGRNGYTF
TRBD2 | TRBJ2-5 | TRBV5-4 | - | TGTGCCAGCAGCAAAACTAGCGGGGGATTTCCGGATACCCAGTACTTC | CASSKTSGGFPDTQYF
- | TRBJ1-2 | TRBV25-1 | - | TGTGCCAGCAGTGAATCCTGGGGGCCCTATGGCTACACCTTC | CASSESWGPYGYTF
- | TRBJ2-1 | TRBV12-5 | few | TGTGCTAGTGGTTTGGCTTCGGGGCTGGCGGGGTTATACAATGAGCAGTTCTTC | CASGLASGLAGLYNEQFF
TRBD1 | TRBJ1-6 | TRBV4-1 | - | TGCGCCAGCAGCCACGGCCCCTCGAGGGACAGGGGATCACCCCTCCACTTT | CASSHGPSRDRGSPLHF
TRBD1 | TRBJ1-1 | TRBV10-3 | once | TGTGCCATCAGTGAATCCCAGAGGGGGCTGGCTTTCTTT | CAISESQRGLAFF
- | TRBJ2-7 | TRBV5-4 | once | TGTGCCAGCAGCCAAGAATGGAGCTACGAGCAGTACTTC | CASSQEWSYEQYF
- | TRBJ1-6 | TRBV19 | - | TGTGCCTCTAAACCTTCGGGCAGGGGCTCCTATAATTCACCCCTCCACTTT | CASKPSGRGSYNSPLHF
- | TRBJ1-2 | TRBV19 | - | TGTGCCACTAGAGGGGAAGGAGTAGACGGCTACACCTTC | CATRGEGVDGYTF
- | TRBJ2-5 | TRBV6-1 | - | TGTGCCAGCAGTGAACGCCCGGGGAGTATGGAGACCCAGTACTTC | CASSERPGSMETQYF
TRBD1 | TRBJ2-2 | TRBV25-1 | - | TGTGCCAGCAGTGCGGGGACAGCCACCGGGGAGCTGTTTTTT | CASSAGTATGELFF
TRBD2 | TRBJ2-7 | TRBV5-1 | - | TGCGCCAGCAGCTTGGGGTCCCTAGGACTAGCGGGGGGAAGGAAGTACTTC | CASSLGSLGLAGGRKYF
- | TRBJ1-6 | TRBV30 | - | TGTGCCTGGGATCTACGGAATTCACCCCTCCACTTT | CAWDLRNSPLHF
TRBD1 | TRBJ1-1 | TRBV7-9 | - | TGTGCCAGCAGCGTTCAGGGGGCCGGTACTGAAGCTTTCTTT | CASSVQGAGTEAFF
TRBD1 | TRBJ1-2 | TRBV6-7 | - | TGTGCCAGCAGCCCAAGGACAGGGCTCAACTATGGCTACACCTTC | CASSPRTGLNYGYTF